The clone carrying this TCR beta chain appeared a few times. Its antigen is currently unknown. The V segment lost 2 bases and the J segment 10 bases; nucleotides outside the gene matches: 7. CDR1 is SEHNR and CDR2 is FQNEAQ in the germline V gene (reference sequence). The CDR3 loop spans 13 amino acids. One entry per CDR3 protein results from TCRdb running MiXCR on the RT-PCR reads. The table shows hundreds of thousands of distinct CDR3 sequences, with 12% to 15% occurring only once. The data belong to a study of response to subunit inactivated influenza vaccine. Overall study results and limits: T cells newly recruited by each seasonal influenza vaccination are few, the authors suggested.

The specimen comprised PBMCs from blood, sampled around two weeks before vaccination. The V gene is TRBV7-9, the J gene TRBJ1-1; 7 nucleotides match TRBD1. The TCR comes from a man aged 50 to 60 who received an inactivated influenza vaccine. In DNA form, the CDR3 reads TGTGCCAGCAGCTTAACCCGACAGGGTACAGCTTTCTTT. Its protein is CASSLTRQGTAFF.